The T cell receptor beta chain described here comes from a study of cytomegalovirus exposure and HLA in healthy donors. Both 60 Vbeta primers and 13 Jbeta primers went into the PCR. Sequencing used immunoSEQ multiplex PCR; TCRdb keeps in-frame clones, though not all of them. The table has around 110,000 clones, more than 65% seen once; the top ten hold roughly 0.87%. Though nominally healthy at sampling, donors likely had unrecorded immune exposures. Trimming removed 3 bases at V and 6 bases at J, with 20 bases between. Germline V gene data show CDR1 as MNHNS and CDR2 as SASEGT. The CDR3 loop spans 16 amino acids. With respect to this clone: Its antigen is not identified.

Findings and limits, study-wide: Several of the most significant clusters appeared linked to common viral pathogens, based on a later analysis. Exclusion applied to some V segments, including TRBV6-2 and TRBV6-3, as they were indistinguishable. Sequencing probably produced one cluster of sequence variants that were highly shared.

The V gene is TRBV6-1, the J gene TRBJ1-1; D might be TRBD1 (6 bases). The source is a woman aged 25 to 39 in good health and CMV-seronegative. Sample: PBMCs. The CDR3 sequence is CASSEYLTGPLAEAFF. DNA of the CDR3: TGTGCCAGCAGTGAGTACCTTACAGGGCCCCTGGCTGAAGCTTTCTTT.